These 27 T cell receptor beta chains were sequenced from one sample in a study of T cells in Graves' hyperthyroidism and ophthalmopathy (dated by TCRdb to between 2018 and 2020). Library method: multiplex PCR. TCRdb lists the instrument as Illumina HiSeq 2000. TCR beta CDR3 regions were amplified from RNA transcripts. For the first round of RT-PCR on the TCR CDR3, the HTBI primer set was used together with the Qiagen OneStep RT-PCR kit. TCRdb redid the processing of the public reads, applying fastp at Q25 and MiXCR, and retained in-frame beta chains. Rows are combined by CDR3 protein, so each entry shows the most common genes and DNA. The table for this sample lists fewer than 300,000 distinct CDR3 sequences; 25% to 30% of them were counted only once. The ten largest clones capture about a quarter of the sample. The sequenced sample was blood. The receptor set was obtained from a man aged 35-49 years with Graves' hyperthyroidism that later progressed to Graves' ophthalmopathy.

V gene TRBV29-1 combines with J gene TRBJ2-5, with D tentatively TRBD1 (5 bases). Per germline, CDR1 SQVTM and CDR2 ANQGSEA. Trimming shortened V by 2 bases and J by 7 bases, and 14 bases separated the two germline ends. The CDR3 covers 13 residues. As DNA, the CDR3 is TGCAGCGTTGAAACCCCAGATAGGGGGACCCAGTACTTC. It specifies CSVETPDRGTQYF.

The sample holds many counts of this clonotype. This chain connects TRBV20-1 to TRBJ2-2; D assignment may be TRBD1 or TRBD2 (5 bases each). Germline V CDR1 and CDR2: DFQATT, SNEGSKA (reference sequence). Trimming pared 5 bases from V and 0 bases from J, leaving 10 bases between. The CDR3 is made up of 14 amino acids. CDR3 amino acids: CSAQRGANTGELFF. The CDR3 DNA sequence: TGCAGTGCTCAGAGGGGCGCGAACACCGGGGAGCTGTTTTTT.

The V and J genes are TRBV12-5 and TRBJ2-7, with TRBD2 as a possible D gene (5 bases). This CDR3 has 13 residues. V was trimmed by 1 base and J by 6 bases, leaving 10 bases between them. From germline, CDR1 is LGHNT and CDR2 FRNRAP. The CDR3 spells CASGLAVRGEQYF. CDR3 DNA sequence: TGTGCTAGTGGTTTGGCGGTACGGGGCGAGCAGTACTTC.

The chain links TRBV10-3 to TRBJ2-7; 11 bases match TRBD2. The V and J ends lost 6 bases and 0 bases, in that order; junction bases with no gene match: 4. CDR3 length: 15 amino acids. CDR1 is ENHRY and CDR2 is SYGVKD in the germline V gene. CDR3 region: CAIRETSGSSYEQYF. CDR3 DNA sequence: TGTGCCATCAGAGAAACTAGCGGGAGCTCCTACGAGCAGTACTTC.

There are many counts of this clonotype. This chain connects TRBV13 to TRBJ2-7; D perhaps matches TRBD2 (5 bases). The V end lost 3 bases, the J end lost 6 bases, and 15 bases lay between the germline ends. Looked up from germline, CDR1 is PRHDT and CDR2 is FYEKMQ (reference sequence). This CDR3 has 14 residues. This CDR3 reads CASSLRVEASEQYF. The DNA of the CDR3 is TGTGCCAGCAGCTTGCGGGTAGAAGCCTCCGAGCAGTACTTC. Looking up the rest from reference TRBV13 and TRBJ2-7 gives the full variable domain: AAGVIQSPRHLIKEKRETATLKCYPIPRHDTVYWYQQGPGQDPQFLISFYEKMQSDKGSIPDRFSAQQFSDYHSELNMSSLELGDSALYFCASSLRVEASEQYFGPGTRLTVT.

This clonotype was counted many times. V gene TRBV2 combines with J gene TRBJ2-2; D gene unclear. This CDR3 is built from 12 residues. Trimming removed 6 bases from V and 2 bases from J, with 4 bases in between. The germline CDR1 and CDR2 sequences are SNHLY and FYNNEI. This chain's CDR3 is CASRGNTGELFF. The CDR3 DNA sequence: TGTGCCAGCAGGGGAAACACCGGGGAGCTGTTTTTT.

The V call is TRBV28, the J call TRBJ2-7; the match to TRBD2 covers 9 bases. V shed 6 bases and J 4 bases; nucleotides not matched to a gene: 7. The CDR3 covers 14 residues. CDR1 MDHEN and CDR2 SYDVKM come from the germline V gene. The CDR3 loop reads CASRPAGGSYEQYF. The CDR3 region has the DNA TGTGCCAGCAGACCTGCGGGAGGGTCGTACGAGCAGTACTTC. The whole variable domain, filled in from reference TRBV28 and TRBJ2-7, reads DVKVTQSSRYLVKRTGEKVFLECVQDMDHENMFWYRQDPGLGLRLIYFSYDVKMKEKGDIPEGYSVSREKKERFSLILESASTNQTSMYLCASRPAGGSYEQYFGPGTRLTVT.

Many counts were recorded for this clonotype. As the CDR3 is not closed by the conserved phenylalanine or tryptophan, this likely results from a read error. The rearrangement uses TRBV28 and TRBJ2-5; the D gene is possibly TRBD2 (6 bases). The CDR3 is made up of 13 amino acids. V shed 5 bases and J shed 2 bases, with 9 bases lying between them. CDR1 and CDR2 from the germline V gene are MDHEN and SYDVKM. The CDR3 region has the DNA TGTGCCAGCAGTCCGGCGGGACAAGAGACCCAGTACCTC. Protein product: CASSPAGQETQYL.

V is TRBV29-1 and J is TRBJ2-7, with 8 bases fitting TRBD2. There are 15 residues in the CDR3. CDR1 is SQVTM, CDR2 ANQGSEA, per germline. The V gene end was trimmed by 6 bases and the J gene end by 1 base; junction bases not matched to a gene: 11. The CDR3 is CSVARRLAKSYEQYF. As DNA, the CDR3 is TGCAGCGTGGCTCGGAGACTAGCGAAATCCTACGAGCAGTACTTC.

This clonotype was seen at least ten times. The CDR3 loop is CASSSTVGVHMNTEAFF. CDR3 in DNA: TGTGCCAGCTCATCCACCGTCGGGGTACACATGAACACTGAAGCTTTCTTT. The V and J genes are TRBV18 and TRBJ1-1, with D unclear. With 5 bases removed from V and 0 bases from J, the gap between germline ends came to 19 bases. Germline V gene data show CDR1 as KGHSH and CDR2 as LQKENI. The CDR3 loop spans 17 amino acids.

The table lists this clonotype with many counts. The CDR3 protein is CSASGGLAPSEQYF. In DNA form, the CDR3 reads TGCAGTGCTAGCGGGGGACTAGCCCCCTCCGAGCAGTACTTC. The genes are TRBV20-1 and TRBJ2-7, with 9 bases lining up with TRBD2. V lost 3 bases to trimming and J lost 6 bases; unmatched junction nucleotides: 9. The germline CDR1 and CDR2 sequences are DFQATT and SNEGSKA (reference sequence). This CDR3 comprises 14 residues.

This clonotype was detected ten times or more. The chain recombines TRBV11-2 with TRBJ2-7, with D possibly being TRBD2 (5 bases). The CDR3 consists of 13 residues. The germline CDR1 and CDR2 sequences are SGHAT and FQNNGV. Trimming left V 6 bases short and J 3 bases short, with 12 bases between. CDR3 DNA sequence: TGTGCCAGCAGGTTGGACGGGGTCTACGAGCAGTACTTC. Its translation is CASRLDGVYEQYF.

This sequence joins TRBV28 and TRBJ1-2; 8 bases fit TRBD1. Unmatched junction bases numbered 6, after V lost 1 base and J lost 5 bases. This CDR3 is built from 15 residues. Looked up from germline, CDR1 is MDHEN and CDR2 is SYDVKM. The DNA of the CDR3 is TGTGCCAGCAGTTTATCCCAGGGGGCGGGATATGGCTACACCTTC. This sequence encodes CASSLSQGAGYGYTF.

Many counts were recorded for this clonotype. The chain couples TRBV19 to TRBJ1-2; 7 positions match TRBD1. V was clipped by 4 bases and J by 8 bases; unmatched bases: 10. Germline V gives CDR1 LNHDA, CDR2 SQIVND (reference sequence). The CDR3 is 14 residues long. CDR3 nucleotide sequence: TGTGCCAGTAGTAGACTCGGGACAGCTTCCGGCTACACCTTC. This gives the protein CASSRLGTASGYTF.

The gene calls are TRBV6-1 and TRBJ2-7; TRBD1 agrees at 7 bases. Looked up from germline, CDR1 is MNHNS and CDR2 is SASEGT. V dropped 2 bases and J dropped 2; count of bases not matched to a gene: 6. The CDR3 consists of 15 residues. The CDR3 DNA reads TGTGCCAGCAGTGAACGGGACAGATCCCCCTACGAGCAGTACTTC. Amino acid sequence: CASSERDRSPYEQYF.

CDR3 nucleotide sequence: TGTGCCTGGAGTGGGGGAATCGATTCACCCCTCCACTTT. Translated: CAWSGGIDSPLHF. The chain links TRBV30 to TRBJ1-6; no firm D call. This CDR3 has 13 residues. Looked up from germline, CDR1 is GTSNPN and CDR2 is SVGIG (reference sequence). V was clipped by 1 base and J by 8 bases, with 9 bases between them.

The V gene is TRBV28, the J gene TRBJ2-7; 10 nucleotides align to TRBD2. Trimming cost V 5 bases and J 2 bases; bases outside gene matches: 6. The CDR3 runs 15 residues. Germline V CDR1 and CDR2: MDHEN, SYDVKM. For the CDR3, the DNA is TGTGCCAGCAGTGGCCGTGGGACTAGCGCCTACGAGCAGTACTTC. Its protein product is CASSGRGTSAYEQYF.

This rearrangement joins TRBV15 to TRBJ2-5, with TRBD2 matching 14 bases. Trimming at V came to 3 bases and at J to 5 bases, leaving 5 bases not matched to a gene. CDR3 length: 16 amino acids. Per the germline V gene, CDR1 is LNHNV and CDR2 is YYDKDF (reference sequence). The CDR3: CATSRPGLAGAETQYF. CDR3 bases: TGTGCCACCAGCAGGCCGGGACTAGCGGGAGCCGAGACCCAGTACTTC.

There are many counts of this clonotype. The gene calls are TRBV7-9 and TRBJ2-2; D may be TRBD2 (5 bases). V lost 4 bases and J 0 bases, leaving 12 bases between the germline ends. This CDR3 comprises 16 residues. Germline CDR1 and CDR2: SEHNR and FQNEAQ (reference sequence). In DNA, the CDR3 is TGTGCCAGCAGCTACATAAGCGGTACGAACACCGGGGAGCTGTTTTTT. This translates into CASSYISGTNTGELFF.

In its sample, this clonotype was seen many times. The chain couples TRBV7-2 to TRBJ2-7; 7 bases fit TRBD2. The CDR3 contains 17 residues. The junction had 12 bases not matched to a gene; V was cut back by 1 base and J by 3 bases. Germline CDR1 SGHTA, CDR2 FQGNSA. CDR3: CASSLVVQRDFVYEQYF. Here the CDR3 DNA reads TGTGCCAGCAGCTTAGTGGTTCAGCGGGACTTTGTCTACGAGCAGTACTTC.

This clonotype occurred many times. The chain carries TRBV19 and TRBJ1-2; D not resolved. Germline-derived CDR1 and CDR2 are LNHDA and SQIVND (reference sequence). The CDR3 sequence is 12 residues long. Between the trimmed V and J ends, which lost 10 bases and 11 bases, there was a span of 20 bases. As DNA, the CDR3 is TGTGCCACCAGAGACCGACCTCAAGGATACACCTTC. It codes for CATRDRPQGYTF.

This clonotype has at least ten counts. The rearrangement joins TRBV28 to TRBJ2-6; D unresolved. The germline V gene has CDR1 MDHEN and CDR2 SYDVKM. The CDR3 extends over 14 amino acids. The V end lost 7 bases, the J end lost 0 bases, and 7 bases lay between the germline ends. CDR3 residues: CASTLSSGANVLTF. The CDR3, as DNA: TGTGCCAGCACTCTCAGCTCTGGGGCCAACGTCCTGACTTTC.

This clonotype was seen many times. This rearrangement joins TRBV29-1 to TRBJ2-1; 7 bases match TRBD2. Germline trimming cut 7 bases from V and 7 bases from J; bases unmatched to any gene: 13. The CDR3 sequence is 14 residues long. The germline V gene has CDR1 SQVTM and CDR2 ANQGSEA. CDR3 loop: CSGGPSGLANEQFF. The CDR3 DNA sequence: TGCAGCGGGGGCCCTAGCGGCTTAGCAAATGAGCAGTTCTTC.

In its sample, this clonotype was seen many times. This chain connects TRBV25-1 to TRBJ1-1; D may be TRBD1 (5 bases). Germline values: CDR1 MGHDK, CDR2 SYGVNS. CDR3 length equals 12 residues. The V and J ends lost 7 bases and 7 bases respectively, with 13 bases between them. CDR3 sequence (DNA): TGTGCCAGCATTGGGGGGGGTAATGAAGCTTTCTTT. Amino acid sequence: CASIGGGNEAFF.

This clonotype came up a few times. The chain has TRBV12-3 or TRBV12-4 and TRBJ2-7; D gene ambiguous. Trimming stripped 6 bases from V and 2 bases from J, with 14 bases between. CDR3 length: 14 residues. The CDR3 here is CASRNGDGAYEQYF. In nucleotides, the CDR3 is TGTGCCAGCAGGAATGGAGATGGGGCCTACGAGCAGTACTTC.

This clonotype appeared a few times. The chain uses TRBV6-2 or TRBV6-3 and TRBJ1-5, with D possibly TRBD1 on 5 matching bases. This CDR3 region has 13 residues. V was clipped by 4 bases and J by 4 bases, with 8 bases between them. The germline gives CDR1 MNHEY, CDR2 SVGEGT. CDR3 bases: TGTGCCAGCAGTTCCAGGGCTAATCAGCCCCAGCATTTT. Translating it yields CASSSRANQPQHF.

This clonotype was counted ten times or more. In nucleotides, the CDR3 is TGCAGTGCTAAGGGGCTCTCCCAGGGTTTGTACACTGAAGCTTTCTTT. Encoded protein: CSAKGLSQGLYTEAFF. The rearrangement joins TRBV20-1 to TRBJ1-1, with D perhaps matching TRBD1 (5 bases). With 4 bases removed from V and 3 bases from J, the gap between germline ends came to 21 bases. Germline V gene data show CDR1 as DFQATT and CDR2 as SNEGSKA (reference sequence). The CDR3 spans 16 residues.